What follows are 11 T cell receptor beta chains derived from one specimen sequenced in a study of T-cell reconstitution after alpha-beta-depleted transplantation in children. Researchers prepared the TCRbeta library using unique molecular identifiers, the study reports. TCRdb independently ran MiXCR on the PCR reads; one entry per CDR3 protein. Found here are around 500,000 distinct CDR3 sequences, 20% to 25% of them singletons; the top ten hold approximately 14%. Sample: PBMCs, mostly from graft donor cells, taken 360 days after TCRalphabeta/CD19-depleted stem cell transplant. These receptors were taken from a boy in the first two years of life who had a stem cell transplant for acute myeloid leukemia, so the T cells may come from the graft donor.

This clonotype was counted a few times. The chain combines TRBV28 with TRBJ2-3, with D possibly matching TRBD2 (6 bases). The CDR3 runs 16 residues. V lost 5 bases and J lost 5, with 20 bases in between. The germline gives CDR1 MDHEN, CDR2 SYDVKM. The CDR3 region has the DNA TGTGCCAGCAGTCCTCCGGGACTGTTTTCGGGAGATACGCAGTATTTT. Translation: CASSPPGLFSGDTQYF.

This clonotype has at least ten counts. The chain has TRBV18 and TRBJ2-7, with TRBD1 identical over 7 bases. The CDR3 length is 12 residues. Germline loops: CDR1 KGHSH, CDR2 LQKENI. V lost 8 bases to trimming and J lost 3 bases; unmatched junction nucleotides: 4. For the CDR3, the DNA is TGTGCCAGCAGTCCAGGGGGCTACGAGCAGTACGTC. It translates to CASSPGGYEQYV.

The chain has TRBV7-9 and TRBJ2-3, with 8 positions matching TRBD2. The germline gives CDR1 SEHNR, CDR2 FQNEAQ (reference sequence). The ends lost 10 bases at V and 1 base at J; junction bases unmatched: 7. This CDR3 comprises 14 residues. CDR3 nucleotide sequence: TGTGCCACCCGGGACGGGGGGGGCACAGATACGCAGTATTTT. This translates into CATRDGGGTDTQYF. Full variable domain (outside the CDR3, taken from reference TRBV7-9 and TRBJ2-3): DTGVSQNPRHKITKRGQNVTFRCDPISEHNRLYWYRQTLGQGPEFLTYFQNEAQLEKSRLLSDRFSAERPKGSFSTLEIQRTEQGDSAMYLCATRDGGGTDTQYFGPGTRLTVL.

This clonotype appeared a few times. The DNA for the CDR3 is TGTGCCAGCAGGGCAGGGGACGAGCAGTACTTC. It specifies CASRAGDEQYF. The rearrangement uses TRBV6-5 and TRBJ2-7, with D perhaps TRBD1 (6 bases). V was shortened by 6 bases and J by 5 bases, with 8 bases between the two germline ends. Germline V lookup: CDR1 MNHEY, CDR2 SVGAGI. The CDR3 extends over 11 amino acids.

The rearrangement uses TRBV5-5 and TRBJ1-2; D unclear. The CDR3 runs 16 residues. Germline values: CDR1 SGHKS, CDR2 YYEKEE (reference sequence). The V and J ends lost 7 bases and 3 bases respectively, with 22 bases between them. CDR3 protein: CASGPRVGFVDYGYTF. For the CDR3, the DNA is TGTGCCAGCGGCCCTCGGGTGGGCTTCGTGGACTATGGCTACACCTTC.

This clonotype has ten or more counts. The rearrangement joins TRBV7-2 to TRBJ2-5; D may be TRBD1 (5 bases). Germline loops: CDR1 SGHTA, CDR2 FQGNSA. This CDR3 region has 12 residues. V was cut by 5 bases and J by 1 base, with 5 bases left in between. The CDR3 bases are TGTGCCAGCAGCCAGGGCCAAGAGACCCAGTACTTC. Its protein is CASSQGQETQYF.

The chain joins TRBV7-2 to TRBJ2-7; D call uncertain. The CDR3 consists of 15 residues. CDR1 and CDR2 (germline): SGHTA, FQGNSA. The V end was cut by 2 bases, the J end by 0 bases, with 11 bases between. This CDR3 is CASSLTQSSSYEQYF. The CDR3 coding sequence is TGTGCCAGCAGCTTAACCCAATCAAGCTCCTACGAGCAGTACTTC.

The V and J genes are TRBV6-4 and TRBJ2-1; a weak D match, TRBD2 (6 bases). This CDR3 has 13 amino acids. V gave up 8 bases and J gave up 4 bases, with 12 bases separating them. Germline V lookup: CDR1 MRHNA, CDR2 SNTAGT. CDR3 in amino acids: CASPRGWYNEQFF. CDR3 bases: TGTGCCAGCCCCCGGGGGTGGTACAATGAGCAGTTCTTC.

A few counts support this clonotype. V is TRBV29-1 and J is TRBJ1-4; no reliable D call. Germline CDR1 reads SQVTM; CDR2 reads ANQGSEA. CDR3 size: 14 residues. Trimming stripped 4 bases from V and 8 bases from J, with 17 bases between. For the CDR3, the DNA is TGCAGCGTTGCTACCCCCGGGGTGCGGGAAAAACTGTTTTTT. Protein product: CSVATPGVREKLFF.

This clonotype has more than one count but fewer than ten. The chain is built from TRBV20-1 and TRBJ2-2, with D perhaps TRBD1 (6 bases). This CDR3 comprises 16 residues. Germline V CDR1 and CDR2: DFQATT, SNEGSKA (reference sequence). V lost 0 bases to trimming and J lost 5 bases, with 16 bases between them. The CDR3 region has the DNA TGCAGTGCTAGAGATAAAGGGTCGAGGGGGACCGGGGAGCTGTTTTTT. Translating gives CSARDKGSRGTGELFF.

The CDR3: CASRPAGQGKRGVNTGELFF. For the CDR3, the DNA is TGTGCCAGCAGACCCGCGGGACAGGGAAAAAGAGGAGTCAACACCGGGGAGCTGTTTTTT. V gene TRBV12-3 or TRBV12-4 combines with J gene TRBJ2-2, with 9 bases that match TRBD1. V shed 6 bases and J 2 bases; nucleotides not matched to a gene: 19. CDR3 length equals 20 residues.